The 3 T cell receptor beta chains reported below all come from one sample, sequenced in a study of cytomegalovirus exposure and HLA in healthy donors. Primers: 60 Vbeta forward and 13 Jbeta reverse. Some clones are missing from TCRdb's copy, which holds only in-frame ones; the method was immunoSEQ multiplex PCR. The sample comprises about 140,000 clones, about 76% of which are singletons, and around 1.5% rests with the top ten. The material sequenced was PBMCs. These receptors came from a woman aged 40 to 50 in good health and CMV-seronegative.

For the CDR3, the DNA is TGTGCCAGCAGTGAACGAGGGATCGGCAAAGCTTTCTTT. Translating gives CASSERGIGKAFF. The chain links TRBV2 to TRBJ1-1; D call uncertain. CDR3 length equals 13 residues. Germline V gives CDR1 SNHLY, CDR2 FYNNEI. Trimming took off 2 bases at V and 9 bases at J, with 13 bases between the two ends.

The chain uses TRBV28 and TRBJ2-5, with D maybe TRBD2 (5 bases). From germline, CDR1 is MDHEN and CDR2 SYDVKM. The V end lost 4 bases, the J end lost 7 bases, and 16 bases lay between the germline ends. CDR3 length: 14 amino acids. CDR3 in DNA: TGTGCCAGCAGTTCTGGAGGACGCCCCCGGACCCAGTACTTC. Translated: CASSSGGRPRTQYF.

Written as DNA, the CDR3 is TGTGCCAGCTCAGCCGTTACAGGAGCATATGGCTACACCTTC. It specifies CASSAVTGAYGYTF. This chain uses TRBV18 with TRBJ1-2, with D possibly matching TRBD1 (5 bases). The V gene's germline CDR1 is KGHSH and CDR2 LQKENI. Trimming removed 5 bases at V and 5 bases at J, with 15 bases between. CDR3 length: 14 residues.